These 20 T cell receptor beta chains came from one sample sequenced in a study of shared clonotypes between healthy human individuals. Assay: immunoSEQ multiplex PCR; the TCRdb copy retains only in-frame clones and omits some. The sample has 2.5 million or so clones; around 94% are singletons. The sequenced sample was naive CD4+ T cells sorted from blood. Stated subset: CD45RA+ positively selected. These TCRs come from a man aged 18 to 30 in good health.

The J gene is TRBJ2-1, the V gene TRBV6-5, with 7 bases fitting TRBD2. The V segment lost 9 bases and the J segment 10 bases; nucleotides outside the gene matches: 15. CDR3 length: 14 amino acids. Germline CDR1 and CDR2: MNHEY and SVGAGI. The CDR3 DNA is TGTGCCAGTCGCAAGCGGGAAGGGGTCAACGAGCAGTTCTTC. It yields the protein CASRKREGVNEQFF.

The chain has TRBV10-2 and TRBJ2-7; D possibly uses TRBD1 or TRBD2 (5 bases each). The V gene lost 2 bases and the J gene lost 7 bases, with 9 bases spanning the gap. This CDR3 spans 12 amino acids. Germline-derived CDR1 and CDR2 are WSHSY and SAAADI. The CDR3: CASSEGTWEQYF. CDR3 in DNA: TGCGCCAGCAGTGAGGGGACGTGGGAGCAGTACTTC.

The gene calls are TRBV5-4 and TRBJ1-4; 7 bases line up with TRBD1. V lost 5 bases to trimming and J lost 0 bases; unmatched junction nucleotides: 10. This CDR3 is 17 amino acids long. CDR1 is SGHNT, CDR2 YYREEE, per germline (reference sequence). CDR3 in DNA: TGTGCCAGCAGGAGGACCGGGGGGACAGCAACTAATGAAAAACTGTTTTTT. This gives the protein CASRRTGGTATNEKLFF.

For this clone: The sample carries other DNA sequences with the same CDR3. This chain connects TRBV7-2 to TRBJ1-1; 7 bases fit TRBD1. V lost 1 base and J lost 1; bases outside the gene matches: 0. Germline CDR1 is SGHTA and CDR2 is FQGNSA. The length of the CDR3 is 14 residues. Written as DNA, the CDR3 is TGTGCCAGCAGCTTAGGGGACAGGAACACTGAAGCTTTCTTT. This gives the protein CASSLGDRNTEAFF.

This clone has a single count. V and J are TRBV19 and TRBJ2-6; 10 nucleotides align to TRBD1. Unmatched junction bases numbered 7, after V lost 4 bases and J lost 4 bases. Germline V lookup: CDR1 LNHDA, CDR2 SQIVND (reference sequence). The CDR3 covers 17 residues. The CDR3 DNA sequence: TGTGCCAGTAGTACGGGGACAGGGGTGGGAGGGGCCAACGTCCTGACTTTC. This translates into CASSTGTGVGGANVLTF. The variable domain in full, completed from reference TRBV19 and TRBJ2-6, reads DGGITQSPKYLFRKEGQNVTLSCEQNLNHDAMYWYRQDPGQGLRLIYYSQIVNDFQKGDIAEGYSVSREKKESFPLTVTSAQKNPTAFYLCASSTGTGVGGANVLTFGAGSRLTVL.

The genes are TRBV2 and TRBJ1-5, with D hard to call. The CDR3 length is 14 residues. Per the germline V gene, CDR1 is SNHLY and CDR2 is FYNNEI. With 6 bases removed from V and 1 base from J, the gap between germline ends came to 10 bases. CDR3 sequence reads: CASRAGWSNQPQHF. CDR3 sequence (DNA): TGTGCCAGCAGGGCCGGATGGAGCAATCAGCCCCAGCATTTT.

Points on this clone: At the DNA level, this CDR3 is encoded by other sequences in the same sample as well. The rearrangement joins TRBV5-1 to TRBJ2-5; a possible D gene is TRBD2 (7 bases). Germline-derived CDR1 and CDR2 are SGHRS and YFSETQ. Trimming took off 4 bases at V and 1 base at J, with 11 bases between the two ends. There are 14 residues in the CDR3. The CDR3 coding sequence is TGCGCCAGCAGCCTCCGGGGGGCCCAAGAGACCCAGTACTTC. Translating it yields CASSLRGAQETQYF.

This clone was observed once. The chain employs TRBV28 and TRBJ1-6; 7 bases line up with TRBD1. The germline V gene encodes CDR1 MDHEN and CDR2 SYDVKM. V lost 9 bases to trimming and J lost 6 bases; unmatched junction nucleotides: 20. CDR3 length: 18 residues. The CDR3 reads CASLRQGSMPAPNSPLHF. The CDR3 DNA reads TGTGCCAGTTTACGACAGGGAAGTATGCCAGCCCCTAATTCACCCCTCCACTTT. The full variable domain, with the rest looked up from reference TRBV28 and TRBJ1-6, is DVKVTQSSRYLVKRTGEKVFLECVQDMDHENMFWYRQDPGLGLRLIYFSYDVKMKEKGDIPEGYSVSREKKERFSLILESASTNQTSMYLCASLRQGSMPAPNSPLHFGNGTRLTVT.

Written as DNA, the CDR3 is TGTGCTAGTGGTTGGGCAGGGCAAGAGACCCAGTACTTC. Encoded protein: CASGWAGQETQYF. The rearrangement uses TRBV12-5 and TRBJ2-5; TRBD1 might be the D (5 bases). The CDR3 covers 13 residues. V was pared by 4 bases and J by 2 bases, with 8 bases between. Looked up from germline, CDR1 is LGHNT and CDR2 is FRNRAP.

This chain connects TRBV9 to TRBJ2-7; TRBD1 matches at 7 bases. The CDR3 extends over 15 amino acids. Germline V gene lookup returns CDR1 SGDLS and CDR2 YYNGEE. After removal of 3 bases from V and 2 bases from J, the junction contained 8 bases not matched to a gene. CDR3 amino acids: CASSATGVGAYEQYF. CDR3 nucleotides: TGTGCCAGCAGCGCAACAGGGGTTGGGGCCTACGAGCAGTACTTC.

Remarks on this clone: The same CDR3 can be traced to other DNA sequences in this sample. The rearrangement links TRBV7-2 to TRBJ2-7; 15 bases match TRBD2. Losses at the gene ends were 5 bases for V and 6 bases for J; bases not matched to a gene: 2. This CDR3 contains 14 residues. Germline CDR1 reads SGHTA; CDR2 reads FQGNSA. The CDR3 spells CASSPGLAGGEQYF. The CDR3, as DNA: TGTGCCAGCAGCCCGGGACTAGCGGGAGGCGAGCAGTACTTC.

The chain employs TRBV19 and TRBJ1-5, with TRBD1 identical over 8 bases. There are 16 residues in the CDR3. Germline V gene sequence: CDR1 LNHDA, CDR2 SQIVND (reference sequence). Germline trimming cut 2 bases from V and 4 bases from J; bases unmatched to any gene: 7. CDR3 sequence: CASSIPTGAVNQPQHF. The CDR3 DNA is TGTGCCAGTAGTATACCGACAGGGGCCGTTAATCAGCCCCAGCATTTT.

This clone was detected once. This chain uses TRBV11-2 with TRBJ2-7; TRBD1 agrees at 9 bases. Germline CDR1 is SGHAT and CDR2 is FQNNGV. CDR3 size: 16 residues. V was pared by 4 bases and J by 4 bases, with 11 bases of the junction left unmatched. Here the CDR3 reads CASSSLGQGVAYEQYF. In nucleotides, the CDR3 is TGTGCCAGCAGCTCGTTGGGACAGGGAGTAGCATACGAGCAGTACTTC.

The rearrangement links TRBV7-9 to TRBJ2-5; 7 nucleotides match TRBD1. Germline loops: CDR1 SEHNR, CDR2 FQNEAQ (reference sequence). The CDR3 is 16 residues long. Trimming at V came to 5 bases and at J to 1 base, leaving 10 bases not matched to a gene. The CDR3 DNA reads TGTGCCAGCAGCCTACAACCGACAGGGTCCCAAGAGACCCAGTACTTC. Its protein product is CASSLQPTGSQETQYF.

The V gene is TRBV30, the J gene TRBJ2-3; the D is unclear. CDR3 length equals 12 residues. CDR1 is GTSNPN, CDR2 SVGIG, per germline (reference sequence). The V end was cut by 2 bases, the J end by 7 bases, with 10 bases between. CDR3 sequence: CAWSPGQNTQYF. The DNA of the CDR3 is TGTGCCTGGAGTCCCGGGCAAAATACGCAGTATTTT.

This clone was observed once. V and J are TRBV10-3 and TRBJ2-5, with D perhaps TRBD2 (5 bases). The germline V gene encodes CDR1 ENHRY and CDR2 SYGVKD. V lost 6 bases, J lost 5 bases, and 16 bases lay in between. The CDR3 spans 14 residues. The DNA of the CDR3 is TGTGCCATCAGGCCCGGTGCACTAGATGAGACCCAGTACTTC. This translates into CAIRPGALDETQYF.

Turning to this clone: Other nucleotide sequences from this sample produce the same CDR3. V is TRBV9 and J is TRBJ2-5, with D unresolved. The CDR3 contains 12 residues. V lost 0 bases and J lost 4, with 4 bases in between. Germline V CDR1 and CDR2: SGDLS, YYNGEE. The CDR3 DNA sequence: TGTGCCAGCAGCGTAGTGGGAGAGACCCAGTACTTC. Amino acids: CASSVVGETQYF.

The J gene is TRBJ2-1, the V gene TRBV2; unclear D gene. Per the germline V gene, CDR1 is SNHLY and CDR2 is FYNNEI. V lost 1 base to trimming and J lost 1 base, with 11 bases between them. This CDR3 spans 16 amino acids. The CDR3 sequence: CASSEVRVGSYNEQFF. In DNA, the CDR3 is TGTGCCAGCAGTGAAGTACGGGTTGGTTCCTACAATGAGCAGTTCTTC.

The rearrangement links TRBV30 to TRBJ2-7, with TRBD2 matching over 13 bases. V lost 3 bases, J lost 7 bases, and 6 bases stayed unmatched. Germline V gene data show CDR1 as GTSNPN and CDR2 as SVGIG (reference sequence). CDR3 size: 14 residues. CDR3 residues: CAWSEPGLAGEQYF. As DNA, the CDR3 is TGTGCCTGGAGCGAACCGGGACTAGCGGGGGAGCAGTACTTC.

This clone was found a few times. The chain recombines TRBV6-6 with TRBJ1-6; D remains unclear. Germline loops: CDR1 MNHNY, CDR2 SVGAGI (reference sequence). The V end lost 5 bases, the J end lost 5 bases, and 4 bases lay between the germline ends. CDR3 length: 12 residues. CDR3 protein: CASSNNNSPLHF. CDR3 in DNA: TGTGCCAGCAGTAACAATAATTCACCCCTCCACTTT.